This TCR beta chain came from a study of OX40 agonist ivuxolimab in advanced cancers. Turning to the study itself: Partial responses were recorded for three patients, including one with hepatocellular carcinoma and two with cutaneous melanoma.

Profiled with immunoSEQ multiplex PCR; TCRdb holds only in-frame clones, not every one. This table has about 12,000 clones, roughly three quarters appearing once. Autoimmune disease history or systemic immunosuppression was exclusionary. Per the germline V gene, CDR1 is SNHLY and CDR2 is FYNNEI. The ends were cut back, 7 bases at V and 6 bases at J, with 18 bases in the middle. This CDR3 contains 14 residues. This sample comprised CD4+ or CD8+ T cells sorted from blood, obtained in a trial of the OX40 agonist ivuxolimab. The sequence derives from an adult with an advanced solid tumor such as melanoma, head and neck, liver or kidney cancer. J is TRBJ1-2 and V is TRBV2, with a tentative D call TRBD1 (5 bases). The CDR3 bases are TGTGCCAGCACATGGACACAAATCAACCATGGCTACACCTTC. Its translation: CASTWTQINHGYTF.